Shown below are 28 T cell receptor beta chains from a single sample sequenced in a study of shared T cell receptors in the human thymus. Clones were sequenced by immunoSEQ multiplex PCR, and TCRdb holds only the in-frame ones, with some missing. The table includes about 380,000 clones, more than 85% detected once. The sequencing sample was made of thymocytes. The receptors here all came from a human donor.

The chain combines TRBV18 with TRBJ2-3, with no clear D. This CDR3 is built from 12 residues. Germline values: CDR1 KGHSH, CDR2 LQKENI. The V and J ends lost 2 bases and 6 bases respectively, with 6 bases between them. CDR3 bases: TGTGCCAGCTCACCAATCCGTGATACGCAGTATTTT. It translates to CASSPIRDTQYF. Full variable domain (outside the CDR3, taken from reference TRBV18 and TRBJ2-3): NAGVMQNPRHLVRRRGQEARLRCSPMKGHSHVYWYRQLPEEGLKFMVYLQKENIIDESGMPKERFSAEFPKEGPSILRIQQVVRGDSAAYFCASSPIRDTQYFGPGTRLTVL.

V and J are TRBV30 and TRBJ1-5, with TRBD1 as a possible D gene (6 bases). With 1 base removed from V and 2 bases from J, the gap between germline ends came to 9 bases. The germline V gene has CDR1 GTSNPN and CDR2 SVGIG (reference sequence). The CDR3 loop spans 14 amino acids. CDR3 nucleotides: TGTGCCTGGAGTGGGGGGGCCCGCAATCAGCCCCAGCATTTT. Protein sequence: CAWSGGARNQPQHF.

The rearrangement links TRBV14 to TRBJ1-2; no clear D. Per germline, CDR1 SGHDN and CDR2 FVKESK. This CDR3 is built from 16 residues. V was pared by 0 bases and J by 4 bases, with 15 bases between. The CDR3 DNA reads TGTGCCAGCAGCCAAGATCGGGATGGAGTGGTCTATGGCTACACCTTC. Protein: CASSQDRDGVVYGYTF. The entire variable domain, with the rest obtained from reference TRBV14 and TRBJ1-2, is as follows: EAGVTQFPSHSVIEKGQTVTLRCDPISGHDNLYWYRRVMGKEIKFLLHFVKESKQDESGMPNNRFLAERTGGTYSTLKVQPAELEDSGVYFCASSQDRDGVVYGYTFGSGTRLTVV.

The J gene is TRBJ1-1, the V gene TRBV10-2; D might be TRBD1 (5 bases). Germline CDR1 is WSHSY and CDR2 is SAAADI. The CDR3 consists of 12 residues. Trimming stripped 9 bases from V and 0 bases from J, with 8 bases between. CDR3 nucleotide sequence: TGCGCCAGTGAGGGACTGAACACTGAAGCTTTCTTT. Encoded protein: CASEGLNTEAFF.

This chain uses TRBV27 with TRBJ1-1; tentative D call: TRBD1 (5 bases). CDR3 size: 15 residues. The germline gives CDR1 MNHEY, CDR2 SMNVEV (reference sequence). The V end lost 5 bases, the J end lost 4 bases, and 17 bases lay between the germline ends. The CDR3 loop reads CASSTNRRVGTEAFF. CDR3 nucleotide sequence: TGTGCCAGCAGTACGAACCGCAGGGTGGGCACTGAAGCTTTCTTT.

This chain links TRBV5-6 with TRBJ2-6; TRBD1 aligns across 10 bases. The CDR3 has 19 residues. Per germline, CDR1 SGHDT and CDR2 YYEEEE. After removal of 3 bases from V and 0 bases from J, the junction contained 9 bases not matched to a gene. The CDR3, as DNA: TGTGCCAGCAGCTGTCCCTCGGGACAGGGGTCCTCTGGGGCCAACGTCCTGACTTTC. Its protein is CASSCPSGQGSSGANVLTF.

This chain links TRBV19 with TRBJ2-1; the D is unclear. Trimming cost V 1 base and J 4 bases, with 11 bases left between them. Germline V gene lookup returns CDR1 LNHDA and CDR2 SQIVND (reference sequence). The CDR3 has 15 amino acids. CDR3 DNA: TGTGCCAGTAGTATAGCGGGTAGTTGGTACAATGAGCAGTTCTTC. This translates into CASSIAGSWYNEQFF.

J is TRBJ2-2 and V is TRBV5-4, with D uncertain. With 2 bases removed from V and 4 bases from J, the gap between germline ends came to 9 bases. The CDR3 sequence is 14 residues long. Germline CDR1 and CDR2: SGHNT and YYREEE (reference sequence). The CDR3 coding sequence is TGTGCCAGCAGCTTCTTGCAAACCACCGGGGAGCTGTTTTTT. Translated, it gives CASSFLQTTGELFF. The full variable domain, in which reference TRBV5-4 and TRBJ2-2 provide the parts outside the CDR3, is ETGVTQSPTHLIKTRGQQVTLRCSSQSGHNTVSWYQQALGQGPQFIFQYYREEENGRGNFPPRFSGLQFPNYSSELNVNALELDDSALYLCASSFLQTTGELFFGEGSRLTVL.

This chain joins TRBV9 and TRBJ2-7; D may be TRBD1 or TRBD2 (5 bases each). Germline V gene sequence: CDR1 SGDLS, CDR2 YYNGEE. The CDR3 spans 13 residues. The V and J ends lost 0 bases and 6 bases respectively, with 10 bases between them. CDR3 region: CASSVVSGGEQYF. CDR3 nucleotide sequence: TGTGCCAGCAGCGTAGTTTCTGGGGGCGAGCAGTACTTC. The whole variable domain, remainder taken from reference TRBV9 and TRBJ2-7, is DSGVTQTPKHLITATGQRVTLRCSPRSGDLSVYWYQQSLDQGLQFLIQYYNGEERAKGNILERFSAQQFPDLHSELNLSSLELGDSALYFCASSVVSGGEQYFGPGTRLTVT.

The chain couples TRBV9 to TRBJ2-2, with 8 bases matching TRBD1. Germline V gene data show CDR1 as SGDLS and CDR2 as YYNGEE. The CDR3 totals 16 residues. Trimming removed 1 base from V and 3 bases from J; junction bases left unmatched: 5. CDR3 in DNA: TGTGCCAGCAGCGTACGCAGGGGGCTAGACACCGGGGAGCTGTTTTTT. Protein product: CASSVRRGLDTGELFF.

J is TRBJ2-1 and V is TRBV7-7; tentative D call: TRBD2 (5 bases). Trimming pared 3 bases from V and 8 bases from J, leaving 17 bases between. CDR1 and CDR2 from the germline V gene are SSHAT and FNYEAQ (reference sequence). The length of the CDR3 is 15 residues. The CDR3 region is CASSFGRAEYDEQFF. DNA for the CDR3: TGTGCCAGCAGCTTCGGCAGAGCGGAATACGATGAGCAGTTCTTC. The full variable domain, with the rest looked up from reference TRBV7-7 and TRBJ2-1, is GAGVSQSPRYKVTKRGQDVTLRCDPISSHATLYWYQQALGQGPEFLTYFNYEAQPDKSGLPSDRFSAERPEGSISTLTIQRTEQRDSAMYRCASSFGRAEYDEQFFGPGTRLTVL.

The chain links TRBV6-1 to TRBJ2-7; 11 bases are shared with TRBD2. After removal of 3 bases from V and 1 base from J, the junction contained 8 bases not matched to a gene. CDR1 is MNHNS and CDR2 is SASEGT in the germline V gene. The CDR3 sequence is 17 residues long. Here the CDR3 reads CASSEPTSGNYSYEQYF. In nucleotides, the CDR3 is TGTGCCAGCAGTGAGCCGACTAGCGGGAACTATTCCTACGAGCAGTACTTC.

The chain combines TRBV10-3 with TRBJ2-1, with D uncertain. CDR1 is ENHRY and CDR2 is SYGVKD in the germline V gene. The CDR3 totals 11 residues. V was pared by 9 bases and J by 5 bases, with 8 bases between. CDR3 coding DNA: TGTGCCATACTACAGCACAATGAGCAGTTCTTC. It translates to CAILQHNEQFF.

The CDR3 loop is CASRGLLAGEGNNEQFF. The CDR3 coding sequence is TGTGCCAGCAGGGGATTACTAGCGGGAGAAGGAAACAATGAGCAGTTCTTC. The chain links TRBV2 to TRBJ2-1; 11 bases are shared with TRBD2. The CDR3 has 17 amino acids. V lost 6 bases and J lost 5; bases outside the gene matches: 12. Germline CDR1 reads SNHLY; CDR2 reads FYNNEI.

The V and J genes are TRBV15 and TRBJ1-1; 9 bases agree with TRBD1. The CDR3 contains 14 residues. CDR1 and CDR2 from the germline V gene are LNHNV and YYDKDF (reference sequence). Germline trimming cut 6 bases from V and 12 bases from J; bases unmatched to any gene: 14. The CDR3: CATSQLPGQGRTFF. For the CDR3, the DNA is TGTGCCACCAGTCAGTTACCGGGACAGGGTCGTACTTTCTTT.

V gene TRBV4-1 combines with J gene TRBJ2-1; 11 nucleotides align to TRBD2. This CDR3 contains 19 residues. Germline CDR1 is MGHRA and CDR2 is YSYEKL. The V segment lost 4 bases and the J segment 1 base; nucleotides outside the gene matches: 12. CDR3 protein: CASSPEPGLADLSYNEQFF. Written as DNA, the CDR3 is TGCGCCAGCAGCCCTGAACCGGGACTAGCGGATCTTTCCTACAATGAGCAGTTCTTC.

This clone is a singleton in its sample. The CDR3 nucleotides are TGTGCCAGCAGCCGCGACGCCCAAATCGACAGTCCCTGGGGTGAGCAGTTCTTC. Residues: CASSRDAQIDSPWGEQFF. The gene calls are TRBV5-4 and TRBJ2-1, with D possibly TRBD1 on 5 matching bases. The CDR3 has 18 amino acids. V lost 4 bases, J lost 9 bases, and 29 bases lay in between. Germline V gene lookup returns CDR1 SGHNT and CDR2 YYREEE (reference sequence). Variable domain in full (rest from reference TRBV5-4 and TRBJ2-1): ETGVTQSPTHLIKTRGQQVTLRCSSQSGHNTVSWYQQALGQGPQFIFQYYREEENGRGNFPPRFSGLQFPNYSSELNVNALELDDSALYLCASSRDAQIDSPWGEQFFGPGTRLTVL.

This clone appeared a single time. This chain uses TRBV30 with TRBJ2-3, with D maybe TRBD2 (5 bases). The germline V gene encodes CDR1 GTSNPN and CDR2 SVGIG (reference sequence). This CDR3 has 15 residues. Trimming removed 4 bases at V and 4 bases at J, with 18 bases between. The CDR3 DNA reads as TGTGCCTGGACTTCCGACTACAACCGGGCAGATACGCAGTATTTT. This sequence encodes CAWTSDYNRADTQYF. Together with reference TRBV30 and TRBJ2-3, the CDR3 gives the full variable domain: SQTIHQWPATLVQPVGSPLSLECTVEGTSNPNLYWYRQAAGRGLQLLFYSVGIGQISSEVPQNLSASRPQDRQFILSSKKLLLSDSGFYLCAWTSDYNRADTQYFGPGTRLTVL.

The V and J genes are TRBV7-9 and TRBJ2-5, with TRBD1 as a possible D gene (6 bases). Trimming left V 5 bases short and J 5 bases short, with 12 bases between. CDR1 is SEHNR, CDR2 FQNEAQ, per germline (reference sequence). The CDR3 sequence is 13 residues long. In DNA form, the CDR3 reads TGTGCCAGCAGCCCGGGACATTTGGAGACCCAGTACTTC. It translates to CASSPGHLETQYF.

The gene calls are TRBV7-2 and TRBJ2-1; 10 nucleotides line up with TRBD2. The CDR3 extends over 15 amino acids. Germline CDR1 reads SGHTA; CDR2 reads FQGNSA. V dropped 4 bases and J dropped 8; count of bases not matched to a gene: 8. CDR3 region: CASSSGTSVLHEQFF. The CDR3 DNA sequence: TGTGCCAGCAGCTCCGGGACTAGCGTTTTGCATGAGCAGTTCTTC.

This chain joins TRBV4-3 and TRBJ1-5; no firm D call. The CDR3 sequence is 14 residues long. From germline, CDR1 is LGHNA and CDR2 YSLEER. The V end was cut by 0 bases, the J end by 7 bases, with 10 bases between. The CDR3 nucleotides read TGCGCCAGCAGCCAAGATGGGATTTTGCAGCCCCAGCATTTT. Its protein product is CASSQDGILQPQHF.

The CDR3 loop reads CASTDRGSSEQFF. In DNA form, the CDR3 reads TGTGCCAGCACCGACAGGGGGAGTTCTGAGCAGTTCTTC. The chain has TRBV28 and TRBJ2-1, with 9 nucleotides matching TRBD1. Germline V gene sequence: CDR1 MDHEN, CDR2 SYDVKM. J lost 9 bases, V lost 7 bases, and 7 bases had no gene match. The CDR3 contains 13 residues.

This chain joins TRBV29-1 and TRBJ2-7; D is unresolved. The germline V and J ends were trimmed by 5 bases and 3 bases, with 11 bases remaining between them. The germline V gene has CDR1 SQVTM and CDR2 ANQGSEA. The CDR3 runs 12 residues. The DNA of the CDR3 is TGCAGCGTTAGGAAGGGCTACTACGAGCAGTACTTC. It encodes CSVRKGYYEQYF.

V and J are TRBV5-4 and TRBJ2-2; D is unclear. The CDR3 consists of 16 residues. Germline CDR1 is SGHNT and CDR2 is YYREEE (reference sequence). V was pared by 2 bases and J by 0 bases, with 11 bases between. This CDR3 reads CASSFTTYPNTGELFF. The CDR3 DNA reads TGTGCCAGCAGCTTTACAACCTACCCGAACACCGGGGAGCTGTTTTTT.

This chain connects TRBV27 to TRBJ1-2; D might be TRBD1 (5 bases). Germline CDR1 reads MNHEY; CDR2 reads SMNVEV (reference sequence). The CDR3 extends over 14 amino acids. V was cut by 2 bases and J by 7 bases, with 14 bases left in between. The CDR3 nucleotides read TGTGCCAGCAGTTTAAAGGGGCAGGGTGGTGGCTACACCTTC. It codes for CASSLKGQGGGYTF.

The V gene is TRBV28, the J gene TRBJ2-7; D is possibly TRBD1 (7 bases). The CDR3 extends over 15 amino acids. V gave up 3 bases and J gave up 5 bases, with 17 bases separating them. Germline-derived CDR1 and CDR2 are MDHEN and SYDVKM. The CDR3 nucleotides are TGTGCCAGCAGTTTCCCCCCGGAGGGGGCCCACGAGCAGTACTTC. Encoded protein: CASSFPPEGAHEQYF. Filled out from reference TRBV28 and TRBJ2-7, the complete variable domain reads DVKVTQSSRYLVKRTGEKVFLECVQDMDHENMFWYRQDPGLGLRLIYFSYDVKMKEKGDIPEGYSVSREKKERFSLILESASTNQTSMYLCASSFPPEGAHEQYFGPGTRLTVT.

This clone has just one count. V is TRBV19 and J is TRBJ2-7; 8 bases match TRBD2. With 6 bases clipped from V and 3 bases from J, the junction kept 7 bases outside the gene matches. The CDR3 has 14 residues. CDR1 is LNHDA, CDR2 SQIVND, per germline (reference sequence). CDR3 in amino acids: CASSHTGTSYEQYF. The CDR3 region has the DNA TGTGCCAGTAGCCATACCGGGACTAGCTACGAGCAGTACTTC.

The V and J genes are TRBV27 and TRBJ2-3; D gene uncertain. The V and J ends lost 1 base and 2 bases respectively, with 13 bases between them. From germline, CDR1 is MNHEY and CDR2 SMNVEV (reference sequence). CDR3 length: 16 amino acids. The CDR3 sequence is CASSLFGWGNTDTQYF. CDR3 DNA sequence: TGTGCCAGCAGTTTATTCGGGTGGGGAAACACAGATACGCAGTATTTT.